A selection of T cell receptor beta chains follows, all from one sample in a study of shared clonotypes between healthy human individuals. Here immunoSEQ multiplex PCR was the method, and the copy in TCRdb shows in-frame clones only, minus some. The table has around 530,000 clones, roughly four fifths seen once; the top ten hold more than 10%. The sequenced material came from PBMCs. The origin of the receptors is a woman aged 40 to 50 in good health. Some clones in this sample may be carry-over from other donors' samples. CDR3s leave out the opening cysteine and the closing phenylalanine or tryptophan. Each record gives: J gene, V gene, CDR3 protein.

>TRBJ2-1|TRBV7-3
ASSWTSIGEQF
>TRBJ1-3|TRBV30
AWSPGGNTIY
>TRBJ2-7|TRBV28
ASSGGTSGSYEQY
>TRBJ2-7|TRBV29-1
SVGERIGEQY
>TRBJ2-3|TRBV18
ASSPGRDSTDTQY
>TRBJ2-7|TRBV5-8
ASSLQGTYEQY
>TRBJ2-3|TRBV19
ASSIGSPDTQY
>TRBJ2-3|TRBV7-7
ASSLAAGGTDTQY
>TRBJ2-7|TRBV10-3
ATDRGPTYEQY
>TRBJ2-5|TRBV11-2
ASSLDRAGGKTQY
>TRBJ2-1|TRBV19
ASSTSGIYNEQF
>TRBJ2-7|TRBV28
ASMRGGASYEQY
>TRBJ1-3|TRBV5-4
ASSLGGGQGSSGNTIY
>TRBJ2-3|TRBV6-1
ASSEGTSDLADTQY
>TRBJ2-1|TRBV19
ASSPASGRASEQF
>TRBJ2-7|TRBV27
ASSLDRYSYEQY
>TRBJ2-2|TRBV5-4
ASSLYRVKTGELF
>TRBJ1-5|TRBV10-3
AIKGEQGGGQPQH
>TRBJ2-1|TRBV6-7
ASSPGLAGKEDNEQF
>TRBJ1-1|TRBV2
ASSEAWATEAF
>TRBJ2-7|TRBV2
ASSNRDSGAEQY
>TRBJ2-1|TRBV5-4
ASSPGSLNEQF
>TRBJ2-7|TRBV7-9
ASSPQANSYEQY
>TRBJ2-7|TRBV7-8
ASSERATSSYEQY
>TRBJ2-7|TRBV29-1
SVLAGNYEQY
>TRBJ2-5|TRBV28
ASSPTDYQETQY
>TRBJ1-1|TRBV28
ASRPTGTENTEAF
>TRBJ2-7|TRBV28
ASSQAGTVSSYEQY
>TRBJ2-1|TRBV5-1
ASSLEVGNEQF
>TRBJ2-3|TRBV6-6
ASTRGGGGTDTQY
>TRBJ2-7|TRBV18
ASSTPESPGGQY
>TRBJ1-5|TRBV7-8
ASSASASGVNQPQH
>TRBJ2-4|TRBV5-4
ASSPEQGAKNIQY
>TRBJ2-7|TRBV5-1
ASSLELAGKQY
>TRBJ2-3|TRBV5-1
ASSPGGRGPDTQY
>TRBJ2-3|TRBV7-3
ASSLPQLDTQY
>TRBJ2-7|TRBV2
ASMGSLAGARTSYEQY
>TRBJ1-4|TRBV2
ASSEDLGGLF
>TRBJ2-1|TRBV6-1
ASSENRESGRTRF
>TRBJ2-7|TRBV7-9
ASSSLAGVGYEQY
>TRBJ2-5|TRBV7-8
ASSVSGGWKTQY
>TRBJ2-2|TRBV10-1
ASSALDTKNTGELF
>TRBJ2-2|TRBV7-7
ASSTQGAGELF
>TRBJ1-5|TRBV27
ASSQDLDQPQH
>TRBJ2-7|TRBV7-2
ASSSDRFSYEQY
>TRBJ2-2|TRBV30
AWSVRGAGGELF
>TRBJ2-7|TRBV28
ASSSPAGTGGTEQY
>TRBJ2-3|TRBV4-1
ASSHPRDRGGRTDTQY
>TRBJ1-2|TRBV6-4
ASSDVNSGTIYGYT
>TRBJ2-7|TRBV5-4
ASSLDGIEQY
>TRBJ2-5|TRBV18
ASSPETGETQY
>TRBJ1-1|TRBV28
ASSLPDRGFVAF
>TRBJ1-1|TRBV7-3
ASSVDRNTEAF
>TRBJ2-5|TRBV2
ASRGTRQETQY
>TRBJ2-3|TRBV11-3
ASKGSDTDTQY
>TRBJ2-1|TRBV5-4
ASSRAGGSYNEQF
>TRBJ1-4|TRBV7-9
ASSPRGADEKLF